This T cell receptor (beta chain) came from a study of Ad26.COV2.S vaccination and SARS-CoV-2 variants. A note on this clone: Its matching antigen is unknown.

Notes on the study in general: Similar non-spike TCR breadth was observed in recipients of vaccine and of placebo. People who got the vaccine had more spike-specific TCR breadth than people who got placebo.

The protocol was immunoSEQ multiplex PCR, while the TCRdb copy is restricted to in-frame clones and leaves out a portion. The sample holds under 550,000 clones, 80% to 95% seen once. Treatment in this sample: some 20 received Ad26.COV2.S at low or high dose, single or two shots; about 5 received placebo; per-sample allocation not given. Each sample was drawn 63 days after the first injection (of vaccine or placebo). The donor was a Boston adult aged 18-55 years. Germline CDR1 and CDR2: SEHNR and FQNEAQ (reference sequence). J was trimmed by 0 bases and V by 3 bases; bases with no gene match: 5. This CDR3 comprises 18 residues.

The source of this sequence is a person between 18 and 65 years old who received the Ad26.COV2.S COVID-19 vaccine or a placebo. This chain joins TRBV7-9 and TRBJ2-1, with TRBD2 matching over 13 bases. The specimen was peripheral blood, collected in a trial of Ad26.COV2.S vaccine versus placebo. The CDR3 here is CASSFSGTSGTSYNEQFF. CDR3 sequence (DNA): TGTGCCAGCAGCTTCTCCGGGACTAGCGGGACCTCCTACAATGAGCAGTTCTTC. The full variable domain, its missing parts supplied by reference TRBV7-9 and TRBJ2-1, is DTGVSQNPRHKITKRGQNVTFRCDPISEHNRLYWYRQTLGQGPEFLTYFQNEAQLEKSRLLSDRFSAERPKGSFSTLEIQRTEQGDSAMYLCASSFSGTSGTSYNEQFFGPGTRLTVL.